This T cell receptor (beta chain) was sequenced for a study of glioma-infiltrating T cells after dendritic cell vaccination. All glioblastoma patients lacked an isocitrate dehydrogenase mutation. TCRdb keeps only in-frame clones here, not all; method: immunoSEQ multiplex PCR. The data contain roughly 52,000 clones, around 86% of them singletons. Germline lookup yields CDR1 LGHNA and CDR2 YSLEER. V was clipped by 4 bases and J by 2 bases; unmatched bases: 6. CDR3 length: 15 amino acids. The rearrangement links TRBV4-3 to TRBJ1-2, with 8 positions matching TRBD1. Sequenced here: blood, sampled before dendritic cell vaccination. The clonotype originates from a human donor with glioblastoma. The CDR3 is CASSRDRRSNYGYTF. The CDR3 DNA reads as TGCGCCAGCAGCCGGGACAGGCGCTCGAACTATGGCTACACCTTC.